The 9 T cell receptor beta chains below all came from one sample that was sequenced in a study of cytomegalovirus exposure and HLA in healthy donors. 13 Jbeta primers and 60 Vbeta primers were used for the PCR. Repertoires were generated with immunoSEQ multiplex PCR, while TCRdb's copy carries only in-frame clones and drops some. Among about 160,000 clones listed, 60% to 85% were seen once. Sequencing was carried out using PBMCs. All receptors derive from a middle-aged man in good health and CMV-seropositive.

Only a few counts were recorded for this clone. V gene TRBV13 combines with J gene TRBJ2-4, with 9 bases that match TRBD2. Germline lookup yields CDR1 PRHDT and CDR2 FYEKMQ (reference sequence). The CDR3 is 12 residues long. V shed 5 bases and J 14 bases; nucleotides not matched to a gene: 7. CDR3 in amino acids: CASSGPTSGEYF. CDR3 nucleotide sequence: TGTGCCAGCAGCGGACCGACTAGCGGCGAGTACTTC.

The V call is TRBV7-2, the J call TRBJ2-5, with TRBD1 as a possible D gene (6 bases). The CDR3 has 18 residues. Deletions cut 0 bases from V and 2 bases from J, with 19 bases between. CDR1 is SGHTA, CDR2 FQGNSA, per germline. The CDR3 region has the DNA TGTGCCAGCAGCTTAGCGGTTTCCGGACAGCTGCCTCAAGAGACCCAGTACTTC. This translates into CASSLAVSGQLPQETQYF.

The chain carries TRBV4-1 and TRBJ1-5, with no clear D. The V gene lost 4 bases and the J gene lost 2 bases, with 9 bases spanning the gap. The CDR3 consists of 14 residues. Germline V CDR1 and CDR2: MGHRA, YSYEKL. The DNA of the CDR3 is TGCGCCAGCAGCCCCCTCGGGGGCAATCAGCCCCAGCATTTT. Amino acids: CASSPLGGNQPQHF.

This sequence joins TRBV4-1 and TRBJ1-4, with TRBD1 matching 7 bases. The CDR3 totals 15 residues. The germline gives CDR1 MGHRA, CDR2 YSYEKL. With 0 bases clipped from V and 7 bases from J, the junction kept 5 bases outside the gene matches. Written as DNA, the CDR3 is TGCGCCAGCAGCCAAGAGGGGACAGTAACTGAAAAACTGTTTTTT. This translates into CASSQEGTVTEKLFF.

V and J are TRBV9 and TRBJ1-1; no clear D gene. V was trimmed by 4 bases and J by 11 bases, leaving 15 bases between them. This CDR3 region has 12 residues. Germline V gene sequence: CDR1 SGDLS, CDR2 YYNGEE. The CDR3 loop is CASSSPGRVAFF. In DNA, the CDR3 is TGTGCCAGCAGCTCCCCTGGGAGGGTCGCTTTCTTT.

CDR3 nucleotide sequence: TGTGCCAGCAGCTTACAGGGGAACACTGAAGCTTTCTTT. This encodes CASSLQGNTEAFF. The rearrangement links TRBV7-2 to TRBJ1-1; a possible D gene is TRBD1 (5 bases). V was clipped by 2 bases and J by 1 base, with 5 bases between them. The CDR3 is 13 amino acids. The germline CDR1 and CDR2 sequences are SGHTA and FQGNSA.

V is TRBV5-6 and J is TRBJ2-5, with 7 bases fitting TRBD1. Looked up from germline, CDR1 is SGHDT and CDR2 is YYEEEE. The CDR3 runs 16 residues. Germline trimming cut 1 base from V and 3 bases from J; bases unmatched to any gene: 9. CDR3 nucleotides: TGTGCCAGCAGCTTGCTGACAGGGTATTTTAAAGAGACCCAGTACTTC. It specifies CASSLLTGYFKETQYF.

The chain is built from TRBV7-3 and TRBJ2-1; TRBD2 might be the D (5 bases). Germline V lookup: CDR1 SGHTA, CDR2 FQGTGA. This CDR3 comprises 14 residues. V shed 7 bases and J shed 0 bases, with 10 bases lying between them. CDR3 nucleotide sequence: TGTGCCAGCAACAACGGGAACTCCTACAATGAGCAGTTCTTC. It specifies CASNNGNSYNEQFF.

The chain couples TRBV19 to TRBJ2-1, with D maybe TRBD1 (5 bases). Germline CDR1 is LNHDA and CDR2 is SQIVND (reference sequence). V lost 3 bases and J 1 base, leaving 19 bases between the germline ends. The CDR3 length is 18 residues. CDR3 coding DNA: TGTGCCAGTAGTATCTCAGGGATTAATGGTTTTTCCTACAATGAGCAGTTCTTC. Protein: CASSISGINGFSYNEQFF.